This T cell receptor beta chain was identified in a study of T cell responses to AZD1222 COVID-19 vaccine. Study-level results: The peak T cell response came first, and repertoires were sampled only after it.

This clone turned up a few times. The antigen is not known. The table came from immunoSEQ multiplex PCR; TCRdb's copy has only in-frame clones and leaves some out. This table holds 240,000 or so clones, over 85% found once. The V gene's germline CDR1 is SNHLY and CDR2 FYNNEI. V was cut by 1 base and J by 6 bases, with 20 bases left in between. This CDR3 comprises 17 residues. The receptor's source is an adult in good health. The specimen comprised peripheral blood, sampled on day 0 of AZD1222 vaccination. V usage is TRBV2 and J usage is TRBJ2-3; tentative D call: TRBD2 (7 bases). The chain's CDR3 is CASSEGRRGPLGDTQYF. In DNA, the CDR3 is TGTGCCAGCAGTGAAGGGAGGCGGGGGCCTCTCGGGGATACGCAGTATTTT.